This is a list of T cell receptor beta chains from one sample in a study of neurological immune-mediated disorders. TCRdb processed the 5' RACE reads anew with MiXCR; each CDR3 protein has one entry. The sample yields around 53,000 distinct CDR3 sequences, 7.5% to 9.5% seen once. The sample was PBMCs. Every receptor here comes from a woman aged 40 to 50 in good health. Both conserved end residues are trimmed from each CDR3. Clone size is shown for a subset of rows, as once, few, many or a class of expanded clone.

J gene,V gene,clone size,CDR3 protein
TRBJ1-2,TRBV5-8,many,ASSLISGPYGYT
TRBJ1-1,TRBV5-1,many,ASSLGLTEAF
TRBJ2-7,TRBV5-1,few,ASSISLAGEGEQY
TRBJ2-7,TRBV6-2/TRBV6-3,few,ASSYRLSDNEQY
TRBJ2-1,TRBV5-4,many,ASSLGGAEQF
TRBJ2-1,TRBV3-1,many,ASSQVRAYYNEQF
TRBJ2-5,TRBV4-2,many,ASSQGGVETQY
TRBJ2-7,TRBV7-9,many,ASSFTNLGGSYEQY
TRBJ2-2,TRBV6-5,NA,VSSYGTGPTGELF
TRBJ2-3,TRBV5-1,many,ASSSGTSGGAVDTQY
TRBJ1-5,TRBV20-1,many,SARRPGPEGDQPQH
TRBJ1-2,TRBV20-1,many,SATSLGQAFYGYT
TRBJ2-3,TRBV10-3,many,AMTSGRSTDTQY
TRBJ1-2,TRBV7-8,many,ASSQDRNYGYT
TRBJ2-7,TRBV27,many,ASSLEGSSYEQY
TRBJ2-3,TRBV5-1,NA,ASSLALGAGTGRDTDTQY
TRBJ2-1,TRBV2,many,ASKQDNEQF
TRBJ1-5,TRBV7-9,NA,VSRWGGNQPQH
TRBJ2-2,TRBV12-3/TRBV12-4,many,ASSLQGGTGELF
TRBJ2-5,TRBV5-6,many,ASSLFAGLQETQY
TRBJ2-7,TRBV9,NA,ASSAYSGSYEQY
TRBJ2-7,TRBV6-5,many,ASRSRTGKGEQY
TRBJ1-4,TRBV5-1,many,ASSLNSLTAPTNEKLF
TRBJ2-5,TRBV5-6,many,ASSERYREEQETQY
TRBJ1-1,TRBV29-1,many,SGGGTYTEAF
TRBJ2-1,TRBV5-1,NA,ASSLQKDRADEQF
TRBJ1-2,TRBV4-3,many,ASSQGGFEGYT
TRBJ1-3,TRBV3-1,many,ASSQQRTNSGNTIY
TRBJ1-5,TRBV10-2,many,ASSEQLSNQPQH
TRBJ1-3,TRBV5-1,many,ASSRTVSGNTIY
TRBJ2-4,TRBV10-3,many,AIRAARTSGPNIQY
TRBJ2-3,TRBV20-1,many,SAPQPLAGEDTQY
TRBJ1-1,TRBV5-1,many,ASQRTGGGNIMNTEAF
TRBJ1-5,TRBV4-3,many,ASSQEVISNQPQH
TRBJ2-2,TRBV5-1,NA,ASSPDRTSGGSGGLF
TRBJ2-2,TRBV20-1,many,SARVLANTGELF
TRBJ1-2,TRBV6-5,many,ASSYNTASTNYGYT
TRBJ1-1,TRBV5-6,many,ASSLEGAINTEAF
TRBJ2-5,TRBV27,many,ASREVGGSQETQY
TRBJ2-7,TRBV5-1,NA,ASSFEGSYEQY
TRBJ2-3,TRBV5-5,many,ASSPLPGPDTQY
TRBJ2-7,TRBV20-1,NA,SARVRPGNEQY
TRBJ2-1,TRBV24-1,many,ATSDFGLAGNEQF
TRBJ2-3,TRBV7-2,many,ASSRQIDTQY
TRBJ1-6,TRBV9,many,ASSPGQGKSYNSPLH
TRBJ2-7,TRBV7-9,many,ASSLRGGRGYEQY
TRBJ1-6,TRBV7-2,many,ASSLEQRGSSYNSPLH